This TCR beta chain came from a study of blood T cell repertoires in COVID-19. Study-level information: Samples taken during acute and convalescent COVID-19 were collected in the United States, Italy and Spain. T cells, B-cell-depleted T cells, or PBMCs supplied cDNA or gDNA.

This CDR3 is 16 amino acids long. Per germline, CDR1 LNHNV and CDR2 YYDKDF (reference sequence). V was pared by 0 bases and J by 0 bases, with 9 bases between. This clone was recorded once. Authors' processing steps: Amplification of reference gene primers provided the estimated nucleated cell counts. Sequenced by immunoSEQ multiplex PCR; TCRdb stores in-frame clones only, minus some. V and J calls and clone size are as listed in that table; D and trimming were resolved from the DNA. The sample lists 350,000 or so clones; about 91% were seen once. This chain uses TRBV15 with TRBJ1-5, with no clear D. Sequenced sample: peripheral blood. This receptor was identified in a woman aged 25 to 45 with COVID-19, enrolled during active disease. The CDR3 loop reads CATSRDAYLSNQPQHF. Written as DNA, the CDR3 is TGTGCCACCAGCAGAGACGCCTACCTTAGCAATCAGCCCCAGCATTTT.